The source of this T cell receptor (beta chain) is a study of shared clonotypes between healthy human individuals. Authors' analysis steps: Filtering differed since immunoSEQ provided only junctions, with no quality scores. Clones were read by immunoSEQ multiplex PCR, and TCRdb kept only the in-frame ones, dropping some. The DNA was the basis for D and trimming; V, J and clone size are from that table. Of some 1.4 million clones in the sample, more than 95% were seen once. Study-level findings and limits: Sequencing of the sorted subsets was shown by rarefaction to be incomplete despite large depth.

A remark on this clone: Its antigen remains unknown.

Donors, without exception, were Caucasian adults residing in Nashville, Tennessee. Trimming removed 9 bases at V and 7 bases at J, with 10 bases between. Germline V lookup: CDR1 LNHDA, CDR2 SQIVND (reference sequence). There are 11 residues in the CDR3. Sample: naive CD4+ T cells sorted from blood. Indicated subset: CD45RA+ positively selected. The sequence was obtained from a man aged 30 to 39 in good health. The chain employs TRBV19 and TRBJ2-1; D not resolved. CDR3 in DNA: TGTGCCAGCGAGAACCGGAATGAGCAGTTCTTC. It translates to CASENRNEQFF.